One and the same sample provided the 10 T cell receptor beta chains below, sequenced in a study of blood T cell repertoires in COVID-19. The repertoire was sequenced with immunoSEQ multiplex PCR; TCRdb's copy has only in-frame clones and lacks some. The table shows 150,000 or so clones, with around nine tenths occurring only once. Sequences were obtained from PBMCs or T cells enriched from blood (not recorded which). The source of these receptors is a young woman with acute COVID-19.

The chain uses TRBV5-1 and TRBJ2-2, with D unresolved. V was cut by 0 bases and J by 0 bases, with 9 bases left in between. Germline CDR1 reads SGHRS; CDR2 reads YFSETQ. The CDR3 is 16 amino acids. The CDR3 nucleotides are TGCGCCAGCAGCTTGGATACAACAGCGAACACCGGGGAGCTGTTTTTT. Its protein is CASSLDTTANTGELFF. The complete variable domain, with remaining parts taken from reference TRBV5-1 and TRBJ2-2, reads KAGVTQTPRYLIKTRGQQVTLSCSPISGHRSVSWYQQTPGQGLQFLFEYFSETQRNKGNFPGRFSGRQFSNSRSEMNVSTLELGDSALYLCASSLDTTANTGELFFGEGSRLTVL.

The rearrangement uses TRBV7-2 and TRBJ2-7; no reliable D call. The CDR3 has 13 amino acids. The V end lost 1 base, the J end lost 5 bases, and 9 bases lay between the germline ends. Germline CDR1 SGHTA, CDR2 FQGNSA. The CDR3 bases are TGTGCCAGCAGCTTAGGGCCATCGAACGAGCAGTACTTC. Translation: CASSLGPSNEQYF.

J is TRBJ2-7 and V is TRBV18, with 9 bases fitting TRBD1. The CDR3 loop spans 16 amino acids. Germline-derived CDR1 and CDR2 are KGHSH and LQKENI. The J segment lost 4 bases and the V segment lost 0 bases, leaving 7 bases of the junction unmatched. CDR3 amino acids: CASSPPGTGSIYEQYF. The CDR3 region has the DNA TGTGCCAGCTCACCACCAGGGACAGGGTCGATTTACGAGCAGTACTTC.

The chain links TRBV7-2 to TRBJ1-2; TRBD1 matches 9 bases. V shed 2 bases, J shed 7 bases, and the junction held 8 bases outside the gene matches. Germline loops: CDR1 SGHTA, CDR2 FQGNSA. This CDR3 is built from 15 residues. CDR3 nucleotide sequence: TGTGCCAGCAGCTTATCGGGACAGGGACTCGGTGGCTACACCTTC. This translates into CASSLSGQGLGGYTF.

This chain connects TRBV28 to TRBJ2-5; TRBD2 matches at 13 bases. This CDR3 region has 24 residues. The germline CDR1 and CDR2 sequences are MDHEN and SYDVKM. With V trimmed by 3 bases and J by 3 bases, 28 bases remained unmatched. CDR3 in DNA: TGTGCCAGCAGTTTCCTCCCTTGGCCAGGGAAGGGGTGGACTAGCGGGAGAGGAGAAGAGACCCAGTACTTC. It codes for CASSFLPWPGKGWTSGRGEETQYF.

The rearrangement uses TRBV25-1 and TRBJ1-5; TRBD1 agrees at 7 bases. The germline V gene has CDR1 MGHDK and CDR2 SYGVNS. The V gene end was trimmed by 4 bases and the J gene end by 4 bases; junction bases not matched to a gene: 1. The CDR3 totals 13 residues. The CDR3, as DNA: TGTGCCAGCAGTGGACAGGGAAATCAGCCCCAGCATTTT. Translating gives CASSGQGNQPQHF. The full variable domain, rest sourced from reference TRBV25-1 and TRBJ1-5, is EADIYQTPRYLVIGTGKKITLECSQTMGHDKMYWYQQDPGMELHLIHYSYGVNSTEKGDLSSESTVSRIRTEHFPLTLESARPSHTSQYLCASSGQGNQPQHFGDGTRLSIL.

This chain connects TRBV7-2 to TRBJ2-3, with 7 nucleotides matching TRBD2. Germline V CDR1 and CDR2: SGHTA, FQGNSA. V shed 1 base, J shed 4 bases, and the junction held 5 bases outside the gene matches. The CDR3 is 15 amino acids. CDR3 DNA sequence: TGTGCCAGCAGCTTAGGCGGGAGTTTCTCAGATACGCAGTATTTT. As protein: CASSLGGSFSDTQYF.

As DNA, the CDR3 is TGTGCCAGTAGTCCGCGAGCGGGAGTGGGGCCAGATACGCAGTATTTT. Translation gives CASSPRAGVGPDTQYF. The chain employs TRBV19 and TRBJ2-3, with 8 bases fitting TRBD2. Per germline, CDR1 LNHDA and CDR2 SQIVND (reference sequence). This CDR3 comprises 16 residues. V was pared by 5 bases and J by 4 bases, with 11 bases of the junction left unmatched. Looking up the rest from reference TRBV19 and TRBJ2-3 gives the full variable domain: DGGITQSPKYLFRKEGQNVTLSCEQNLNHDAMYWYRQDPGQGLRLIYYSQIVNDFQKGDIAEGYSVSREKKESFPLTVTSAQKNPTAFYLCASSPRAGVGPDTQYFGPGTRLTVL.

V and J are TRBV27 and TRBJ1-6; 8 nucleotides agree with TRBD1. V was pared by 5 bases and J by 6 bases, with 6 bases of the junction left unmatched. From germline, CDR1 is MNHEY and CDR2 SMNVEV (reference sequence). The CDR3 extends over 15 amino acids. The CDR3 region is CASSPSGQVNSPLHF. CDR3 in DNA: TGTGCCAGCAGTCCCTCGGGACAGGTTAATTCACCCCTCCACTTT.

J is TRBJ2-3 and V is TRBV4-3, with D maybe TRBD2 (6 bases). Trimming stripped 1 base from V and 2 bases from J, with 16 bases between. CDR3 length: 17 residues. Germline lookup yields CDR1 LGHNA and CDR2 YSLEER. CDR3: CASSQVGRGSNTDTQYF. CDR3 bases: TGCGCCAGCAGCCAAGTTGGTCGGGGGTCCAACACAGATACGCAGTATTTT.